This is a list of T cell receptor beta chains from one sample in a study of cytotoxic CD8 clonotypes in ibrutinib-treated CLL. Method: immunoSEQ multiplex PCR; TCRdb's copy keeps in-frame clones and lacks some. This repertoire shows 330,000 or so clones, roughly 70% found once; its top ten account for roughly 6.8%. The sequenced sample was PBMCs, obtained after 36 months of ibrutinib treatment. The receptor source for this set is a human donor with chronic lymphocytic leukemia. Both conserved end residues are part of each CDR3. The order of the fields is J gene, V gene, D gene, CDR3 protein. D genes are given only for firm matches.

j_gene: TRBJ2-7
v_gene: TRBV29-1
d_gene: NA
CDR3aa: CSVEIPNYEQYF

j_gene: TRBJ2-1
v_gene: TRBV29-1
d_gene: NA
CDR3aa: CSVEDTLGFVGRNEQFF

j_gene: TRBJ2-1
v_gene: TRBV10-2
d_gene: NA
CDR3aa: CASTGPRYNEQFF

j_gene: TRBJ2-1
v_gene: TRBV11-2
d_gene: NA
CDR3aa: CASSPESPGLPYNEQFF

j_gene: TRBJ1-5
v_gene: TRBV18
d_gene: TRBD1
CDR3aa: CASSDREKYQPQHF

j_gene: TRBJ1-4
v_gene: TRBV5-6
d_gene: NA
CDR3aa: CASSRMLQGVGEKLFF

j_gene: TRBJ1-2
v_gene: TRBV9
d_gene: NA
CDR3aa: CASSLRGLGYGYTF

j_gene: TRBJ1-2
v_gene: TRBV6-5
d_gene: NA
CDR3aa: CASSYRSGHHYGYTF

j_gene: TRBJ2-5
v_gene: TRBV11-2
d_gene: NA
CDR3aa: CASSTWGGGTGETQYF

j_gene: TRBJ2-7
v_gene: TRBV2
d_gene: TRBD2
CDR3aa: CARRGGAGYEQYF

j_gene: TRBJ2-7
v_gene: TRBV13
d_gene: TRBD1
CDR3aa: CASSRWTGVPYEQYF

j_gene: TRBJ1-6
v_gene: TRBV5-1
d_gene: TRBD1
CDR3aa: CASSQGTGNSPLHF

j_gene: TRBJ2-7
v_gene: TRBV6-5
d_gene: NA
CDR3aa: CASSYRTGVRYEQYF

j_gene: TRBJ2-2
v_gene: TRBV19
d_gene: NA
CDR3aa: CASSGGRPGELFF

j_gene: TRBJ2-3
v_gene: TRBV9
d_gene: NA
CDR3aa: CASSVDAPDTQYF

j_gene: TRBJ2-5
v_gene: TRBV10-3
d_gene: NA
CDR3aa: CAISVVVQETQYF

j_gene: TRBJ2-1
v_gene: TRBV19
d_gene: NA
CDR3aa: CASSMPHLSSYNEQFF

j_gene: TRBJ2-5
v_gene: TRBV4-1
d_gene: NA
CDR3aa: CASSQISGIETQYF

j_gene: TRBJ1-2
v_gene: TRBV29-1
d_gene: TRBD1
CDR3aa: CSVAGGDNYGYTF

j_gene: TRBJ2-5
v_gene: TRBV9
d_gene: TRBD2
CDR3aa: CASSVGTSGRAETQYF

j_gene: TRBJ1-1
v_gene: TRBV19
d_gene: TRBD1
CDR3aa: CASSITGVWTEAFF

j_gene: TRBJ2-7
v_gene: TRBV7-2
d_gene: NA
CDR3aa: CASSLSDGPYEQYF